This T cell receptor beta chain was recorded in a study of beta chain features in type 1 diabetes (dated by TCRdb to between 2017 and 2018). Regarding the complete study: Mean age, gender distribution, total cell number and subset yield were not different between patients and healthy donors. In the study, TCRB repertoires of sorted circulating CD4+ T cell subsets from recently diagnosed type 1 diabetes patients were compared with those of matched healthy donors. A total of roughly 98,000,000 sorted cells were examined across all samples, and RNA yield correlated strongly with the number of cells per subset. Regulatory and stem cell-like memory subsets were isolated from only 8 patients and roughly 8 healthy donors, whereas naive and central memory subsets came from all 30 or so donors.

Each donor gave one peripheral blood draw, approximately 120 mL on average, collected into heparinised tubes. Naive, central memory, regulatory and stem cell-like memory CD4+ T cells were sorted on a BD FACSAria II using a panel including CD45RO, CCR7, CD25, CD127, CD95 and CD27. Every sorted population had a purity above 98%. PBMCs were separated immediately by Lymphoprep density gradient centrifugation and were stained directly, without being cultured. So that batch effects would be minimized, each experiment stained and sorted samples in pairs, pairing one healthy donor with one patient. As for this clone: The antigen it recognizes is unknown. No qualities accompany the bases; no much larger clone lies one base away.

Trimming at the junction amounts to 5 bases on V and 7 bases on J, and the germline ends lie 29 bases apart. From the cysteine up to the phenylalanine, the CDR3 has a length of 18 residues. The only DNA kept is the CDR3, 54 bases in frame from the first base. Looking up the germline V gene (reference sequence) yields CDR1 MNHEY and CDR2 SMNVEV. The investigation overall reported the following: A moderate but significant shortening of TCRB CDR3 length was observed in type 1 diabetes patients in all four CD4+ subsets. HLA sub-analyses involved small numbers of individuals, so any influence of HLA type on TCRB rearrangement remained unresolved. Patients with type 1 diabetes made fewer insertions and deleted more nucleotides at VDJ recombination sites, implying thymic rearrangement abnormalities. Because cDNA was sequenced instead of genomic DNA, activated cells with high expression could be over-represented, although the groups did not differ in activation or CD3 levels. Naive, central memory and regulatory TCRB repertoires appeared to be more similar among patients than among healthy donors. Shorter templates might have been favored by PCR, but patient and control samples were amplified and corrected together, so both groups would have been affected equally by any skew.

The entire isolated RNA was reverse transcribed using the High Capacity cDNA Reverse Transcription Kit, and thus expressed TCRB transcripts were sequenced. Deep immunoSEQ sequencing was performed on naive, central memory and regulatory T cell samples, with an average of roughly 4 million total reads per sample. Sorted cells were lysed in RLT buffer, and RNA was extracted using DNase-treated RNeasy Micro or Mini kits according to cell number. Each cell subset was processed on its own to prevent cross-contamination, while patient and healthy donor samples were processed together. The immunoSEQ multiplex PCR was used to amplify TCRB sequences from cDNA, yielding 87-bp fragments that span the CDR3 region. Sequencing of the amplicons was performed on the Illumina HiSeq platform. In the paper's pipeline: Synthetic template baselines were used to correct PCR bias computationally, reads within Hamming distance 2 were collapsed together, and singletons that could not be merged were discarded. Reads were aligned against IMGT so that V, D and J genes, CDR3 length and insertions or deletions at six rearrangement sites could be assigned. Within each subset, clonotype counts were normalized to the number of sorted cells before true diversity and Gini coefficients were calculated with the tcR R package. Repertoire sharing was quantified using the overlap coefficient calculated on TCRB nucleotide sequences. This immuneACCESS table, as held by TCRdb, lists in-frame sequences with V and J called but not all clones. Of the missing ones, under half trace to an unresolved V gene in checked studies; the others have no known cause. V, J and clone size reflect that table, while D and trimming were determined from the DNA. In all, the sample holds roughly 180,000 clones, and around an eighth of those were seen once. The leading ten clones occupy roughly 0.6% of the sample.

Here the chain combines TRBV27 and TRBJ1-2, with the D gene call left open. The clonotype originates from a woman between 18 and 30 years old in good health. The sequencing sample was made of central memory CD4+ T cells from blood. The bases read TGTGCCAGCAGTGCCGCCCGGGTCAAGAGGGATGGGGATCGTGGCTACACCTTC. Its protein is CASSAARVKRDGDRGYTF.